These 19 T cell receptor beta chains originate from one sample sequenced in a study of cytomegalovirus exposure and HLA in healthy donors. PCR was performed using 60 Vbeta and 13 Jbeta primers. The assay was immunoSEQ multiplex PCR, and TCRdb's table has in-frame clones only and misses some. The sample holds 81,000 or so clones, approximately 65% seen once. The sample taken for sequencing was PBMCs. These receptors were collected from a woman aged 25 to 39 in good health and CMV-seropositive.

The chain has TRBV4-3 and TRBJ1-2, with TRBD1 matching over 10 bases. The CDR3 has 14 amino acids. The V and J ends lost 1 base and 8 bases, in that order; junction bases with no gene match: 4. Germline V lookup: CDR1 LGHNA, CDR2 YSLEER. DNA of the CDR3: TGCGCCAGCAGCCAAGGACAGGGGGCGAGCGGCTACACCTTC. Protein product: CASSQGQGASGYTF.

This clone was seen a few times. The V call is TRBV28, the J call TRBJ1-6; D may be TRBD1 (5 bases). Per germline, CDR1 MDHEN and CDR2 SYDVKM. V gave up 1 base and J gave up 7 bases, with 11 bases separating them. There are 15 residues in the CDR3. For the CDR3, the DNA is TGTGCCAGCAGTTTATATCCAGGGAACAATTCACCCCTCCACTTT. It translates to CASSLYPGNNSPLHF.

This clone was detected a few times. The chain uses TRBV5-1 and TRBJ2-2, with D possibly matching TRBD2 (6 bases). The V and J ends lost 2 bases and 5 bases respectively, with 10 bases between them. Germline loops: CDR1 SGHRS, CDR2 YFSETQ. This CDR3 region has 14 residues. The CDR3 nucleotides are TGCGCCAGCAGCTTAATGCGGGGTACCGGGGAGCTGTTTTTT. It specifies CASSLMRGTGELFF. Full variable domain (outside the CDR3, taken from reference TRBV5-1 and TRBJ2-2): KAGVTQTPRYLIKTRGQQVTLSCSPISGHRSVSWYQQTPGQGLQFLFEYFSETQRNKGNFPGRFSGRQFSNSRSEMNVSTLELGDSALYLCASSLMRGTGELFFGEGSRLTVL.

The chain joins TRBV4-2 to TRBJ2-7; 13 nucleotides line up with TRBD2. The CDR3 contains 15 residues. Germline CDR1 is LGHNA and CDR2 is YNFKEQ. V lost 6 bases to trimming and J lost 4 bases; unmatched junction nucleotides: 6. CDR3 sequence reads: CASSYGLAGEYEQYF. The CDR3 bases are TGTGCCAGCAGTTACGGACTAGCGGGGGAATACGAGCAGTACTTC.

Only a few counts were recorded for this clone. CDR3: CASSFGGGAYNEQFF. The CDR3, as DNA: TGTGCCAGCAGTTTTGGGGGGGGCGCCTACAATGAGCAGTTCTTC. The rearrangement joins TRBV27 to TRBJ2-1; D might be TRBD2 (7 bases). Trimming removed 3 bases from V and 2 bases from J, with 11 bases in between. Germline CDR1 is MNHEY and CDR2 is SMNVEV (reference sequence). The CDR3 is 15 amino acids.

V gene TRBV11-2 combines with J gene TRBJ2-5; tentatively, D is TRBD2 (5 bases). In germline, CDR1 is SGHAT, CDR2 FQNNGV. Trimming pared 5 bases from V and 2 bases from J, leaving 18 bases between. CDR3 size: 16 residues. The CDR3 DNA reads TGTGCCAGCAGCCCGATGGGTGGCGGGCCACAAGAGACCCAGTACTTC. It encodes CASSPMGGGPQETQYF.

This clone was counted once. This sequence joins TRBV6-1 and TRBJ2-7; tentatively, D is TRBD2 (5 bases). In germline, CDR1 is MNHNS, CDR2 SASEGT. The CDR3 loop spans 15 amino acids. V lost 7 bases to trimming and J lost 0 bases, with 16 bases between them. The CDR3 sequence is CASKTLGESSYEQYF. In nucleotides, the CDR3 is TGTGCCAGCAAGACCCTTGGGGAGTCCTCCTACGAGCAGTACTTC.

This clone has more than one count but fewer than ten. The chain carries TRBV5-1 and TRBJ1-1; D gene ambiguous. The length of the CDR3 is 15 residues. CDR1 SGHRS and CDR2 YFSETQ come from the germline V gene. Trimming left V 0 bases short and J 4 bases short, with 13 bases between. CDR3 DNA: TGCGCCAGCAGCTTGGTTGATAGGCCGGGCACTGAAGCTTTCTTT. Translation gives CASSLVDRPGTEAFF.

There are a few counts of this clone. DNA of the CDR3: TGTGCCAGCAGCAGACAGGGGGTGTATGGAAACACCATATATTTT. Amino acid sequence: CASSRQGVYGNTIYF. The V gene is TRBV7-2, the J gene TRBJ1-3; 9 bases align to TRBD1. The CDR3 contains 15 residues. CDR1 SGHTA and CDR2 FQGNSA come from the germline V gene. With V trimmed by 5 bases and J by 3 bases, 5 bases remained unmatched.

V and J are TRBV27 and TRBJ2-7; 11 bases fit TRBD2. The J segment lost 0 bases and the V segment lost 8 bases, leaving 6 bases of the junction unmatched. CDR1 MNHEY and CDR2 SMNVEV come from the germline V gene (reference sequence). The CDR3 totals 15 residues. CDR3 protein: CASRSGTSGSYEQYF. CDR3 DNA: TGTGCCAGCCGCTCCGGGACTAGCGGCTCCTACGAGCAGTACTTC.

The chain has TRBV7-9 and TRBJ2-2; 7 bases align to TRBD1. Per germline, CDR1 SEHNR and CDR2 FQNEAQ (reference sequence). The CDR3 covers 15 residues. V trimming: 5 bases; J trimming: 3 bases; junction bases outside the gene matches: 6. The CDR3 here is CASSTQGDDTGELFF. DNA of the CDR3: TGTGCCAGCAGCACCCAGGGGGATGACACCGGGGAGCTGTTTTTT.

This clone was seen just once. The J gene is TRBJ2-7, the V gene TRBV29-1; TRBD1 is a possible D gene (7 bases). Germline loops: CDR1 SQVTM, CDR2 ANQGSEA. There are 12 residues in the CDR3. The V gene lost 5 bases and the J gene lost 3 bases, with 11 bases spanning the gap. The CDR3: CSVIQGGYEQYF. CDR3 DNA sequence: TGCAGCGTTATCCAGGGGGGCTACGAGCAGTACTTC.

The V gene is TRBV6-6, the J gene TRBJ2-3; 12 positions agree with TRBD2. The germline CDR1 and CDR2 sequences are MNHNY and SVGAGI (reference sequence). The CDR3 spans 16 residues. Germline trimming cut 5 bases from V and 1 base from J; bases unmatched to any gene: 4. CDR3 amino acids: CASSLAGGPGTDTQYF. The CDR3 DNA follows: TGTGCCAGCAGTCTAGCGGGGGGGCCTGGCACAGATACGCAGTATTTT.

This clone was seen a single time. The rearrangement joins TRBV7-9 to TRBJ1-2; D ambiguous. Between the trimmed V and J ends, which lost 2 bases and 4 bases, there was a span of 8 bases. The CDR3 extends over 13 amino acids. CDR1 is SEHNR, CDR2 FQNEAQ, per germline (reference sequence). CDR3 bases: TGTGCCAGCAGCTTAACCGAGATCTATGGCTACACCTTC. This gives the protein CASSLTEIYGYTF.

The rearrangement links TRBV5-1 to TRBJ2-7; 9 nucleotides line up with TRBD1. Germline V gene data show CDR1 as SGHRS and CDR2 as YFSETQ. This CDR3 has 19 residues. With 1 base clipped from V and 0 bases from J, the junction kept 14 bases outside the gene matches. DNA for the CDR3: TGCGCCAGCAGCTTGACCCCGGGACAGGGCGGAGGAAACTCCTACGAGCAGTACTTC. It yields the protein CASSLTPGQGGGNSYEQYF.

The chain combines TRBV11-2 with TRBJ2-3, with D hard to call. This CDR3 comprises 11 residues. V gave up 7 bases and J gave up 8 bases, with 10 bases separating them. Germline CDR1 and CDR2: SGHAT and FQNNGV. The DNA for the CDR3 is TGTGCCAGCACCCCACATGGTACGCAGTATTTT. This sequence encodes CASTPHGTQYF.

With regard to this clone: At one end, the junction sequence differs from germline, possibly due to a read error. The genes are TRBV7-9 and TRBJ1-1; D is undetermined. This CDR3 contains 13 residues. Germline values: CDR1 SEHNR, CDR2 FQNEAQ (reference sequence). The CDR3 nucleotides are TGTTCCAGCAGTCCCGCTATCAACACTGAAGCTTTCTTT. Translated: CSSSPAINTEAFF. Complete variable domain (other parts from reference TRBV7-9 and TRBJ1-1): DTGVSQNPRHKITKRGQNVTFRCDPISEHNRLYWYRQTLGQGPEFLTYFQNEAQLEKSRLLSDRFSAERPKGSFSTLEIQRTEQGDSAMYLCSSSPAINTEAFFGQGTRLTVV.

CDR3 in amino acids: CASSLPGQGSPLHF. The CDR3 region has the DNA TGTGCCAGCAGTTTACCCGGGCAGGGCTCACCCCTCCACTTT. This chain uses TRBV28 with TRBJ1-6, with D possibly being TRBD1 (5 bases). V lost 2 bases to trimming and J lost 10 bases, with 12 bases between them. Germline V gene data show CDR1 as MDHEN and CDR2 as SYDVKM. The CDR3 is made up of 14 amino acids.

The CDR3 protein is CASSPSGTRVEQYF. Here the CDR3 DNA reads TGCGCCAGCAGCCCGTCCGGGACTAGGGTCGAGCAGTACTTC. The chain joins TRBV4-1 to TRBJ2-7; 8 nucleotides agree with TRBD2. The trim removed 4 bases at V and 6 bases at J, leaving 8 bases unmatched. Looked up from germline, CDR1 is MGHRA and CDR2 is YSYEKL. The CDR3 has 14 amino acids.